What follows is one TCR beta chain and its context. This clonotype was seen a handful of times. Its antigen has not been determined. No quality values exist for individual bases; no much larger clone is one base distant. The sample comes from a study of T cells after yellow fever vaccination (dated by TCRdb to between 2018 and 2020). Turning to the overall study: The SMART-Seq v4 Ultra Low Input RNA kit was used to prepare libraries from fractions with low cell numbers. To follow T-cell clones before and after both primary and booster YFV17D yellow fever vaccination, bulk TCR alpha and beta repertoires underwent longitudinal sequencing. Two healthy male donors, one aged 18 to 29 and one aged 30 to 40 years, made up the cohort. Blood was drawn at multiple timepoints before and after primary and secondary immunization, with bulk PBMC replicates and cell subsets isolated. Findings and caveats that apply to the study as a whole: Most clones expanded after primary vaccination were re-detected after the booster (approximately 95% of CD4 and about nine tenths of CD8), suggesting broad memory maintenance. Because only two donors were included in the study, the extent to which the findings can be generalized is limited. A small fraction of clonotypes showed up in both the CD4 and CD8 compartments, probably as a result of convergent recombination. The secondary T-cell response was weaker than the primary response but faster, peaking on day 5 instead of day 15. FACS-sorted repertoires could contain abundant contaminating clonotypes from the bulk population, so computational filtering was required.

Sequenced on an Illumina NovaSeq 6000. Synthesis of TCR cDNA relied on 5'RACE template switching, a step that introduced a universal primer site along with unique molecular identifiers. cDNA synthesis was primed from both the TCR alpha and TCR beta constant segments. Library amplification used two PCR steps, and the second PCR step added sample barcodes and sequencing adapters. Sequencing of the libraries was done on either Illumina HiSeq 2500 (2x100 bp) or NovaSeq (2x150 bp). Under the source paper's analysis protocol: Reads were demultiplexed and collapsed into UMI consensus sequences with MIGEC, and V(D)J alignment was performed with MiXCR. Using edgeR on replicate PBMC samples, clonotypes were called vaccine-responding if FDR was below 0.01 and the log2 fold change was above 5 up to day 15. Each bulk clonotype received a CD4 or CD8 identity based on whether the sequenced CD4 or CD8 repertoire contained that clonotype at higher abundance. Using fastp at Q25 and MiXCR, TCRdb reprocessed the public reads and kept productive beta chains. Every CDR3 protein is listed once, alongside the most common genes and DNA of its rows. TCRdb's processing, not the authors', yielded these V and J calls. The sample table shows about 320,000 distinct CDR3 sequences, and roughly 10% are seen once. Under 4% of the sample comes from the top ten.

The treatment or condition label of this sample denotes: live attenuated yellow fever vaccine strain. PBMCs were isolated from peripheral blood using a standard Ficoll-Paque protocol. Dynabeads CD4 and CD8 positive selection kits were used to isolate the CD4 and CD8 T-cell fractions. TriZol was used to extract RNA from bulk PBMCs, from CD4 and CD8 fractions, and from dextramer-positive and dextramer-negative fractions. This sequence was found in a man younger than 30 who received the YFV17D yellow fever vaccine. The sequenced sample was CD4+ T cells sorted from PBMCs, obtained 45 days after the yellow fever booster vaccination.

The encoded CDR3 is CASNREGFGQPQHF. The DNA sequence is as follows: TGTGCCAGCAACAGGGAGGGGTTCGGTCAGCCCCAGCATTTT. The sequence joins TRBV6-2 or TRBV6-3 to TRBJ1-5, with TRBD1 perhaps the D gene, on 6 matching bases. V loses 7 bases of germline sequence and J loses 6 bases, and the interval between the two ends is 16 bases. The germline V gene yields MNHEY for CDR1 and SVGEGT for CDR2. The CDR3 has 14 amino acids, counting the end cysteine and phenylalanine. CDR3 DNA is the only sequence kept; it has 42 bases, read in frame from the first base.